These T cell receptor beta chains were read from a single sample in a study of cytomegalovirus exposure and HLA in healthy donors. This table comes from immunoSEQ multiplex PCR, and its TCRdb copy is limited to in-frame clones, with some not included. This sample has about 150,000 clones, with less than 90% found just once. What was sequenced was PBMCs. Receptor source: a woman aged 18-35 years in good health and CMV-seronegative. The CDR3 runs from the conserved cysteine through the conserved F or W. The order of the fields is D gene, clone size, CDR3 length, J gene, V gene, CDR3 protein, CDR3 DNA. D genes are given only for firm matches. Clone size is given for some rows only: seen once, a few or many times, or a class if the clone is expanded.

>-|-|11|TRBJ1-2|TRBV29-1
CSVGENYGYTF
TGCAGCGTTGGGGAGAACTATGGCTACACCTTC
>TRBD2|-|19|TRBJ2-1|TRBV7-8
CASSLQKRLAGLSYNEQFF
TGTGCCAGCAGCCTCCAGAAACGACTAGCGGGATTGTCCTACAATGAGCAGTTCTTC
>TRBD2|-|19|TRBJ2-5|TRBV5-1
CASSLDGVGLAGGGETQYF
TGCGCCAGCAGCTTGGATGGAGTGGGACTAGCGGGAGGCGGGGAGACCCAGTACTTC
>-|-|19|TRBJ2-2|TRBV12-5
CASGFPAIPRPTSTGELFF
TGTGCTAGTGGTTTTCCCGCTATCCCGAGGCCAACTTCAACCGGGGAGCTGTTTTTT
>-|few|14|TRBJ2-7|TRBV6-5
CASRGHPNPYEQYF
TGTGCCAGCAGGGGACACCCAAATCCCTACGAGCAGTACTTC
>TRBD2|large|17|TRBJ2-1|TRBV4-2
CASSQVTLAGGINEQFF
TGTGCCAGCAGCCAAGTGACTCTAGCGGGAGGGATCAATGAGCAGTTCTTC
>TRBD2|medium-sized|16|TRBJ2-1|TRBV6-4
CASSDSASGGANEQFF
TGTGCCAGCAGTGACTCGGCTAGCGGGGGGGCCAATGAGCAGTTCTTC
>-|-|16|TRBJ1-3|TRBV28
CASSLTREDSGNTIYF
TGTGCCAGCAGTCTAACCCGAGAGGACTCTGGAAACACCATATATTTT
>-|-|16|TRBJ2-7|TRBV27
CASSVLGGGSIYEQYF
TGTGCCAGCAGTGTACTAGGAGGGGGCTCAATCTACGAGCAGTACTTC
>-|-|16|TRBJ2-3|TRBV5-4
CASSLSHGQYTDTQYF
TGTGCCAGCAGCTTGTCGCACGGACAGTACACAGATACGCAGTATTTT
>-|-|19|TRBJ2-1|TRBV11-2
CASSLDGRGPGRPNNEQFF
TGTGCCAGCAGCTTAGATGGGCGGGGCCCGGGACGACCTAACAATGAGCAGTTCTTC
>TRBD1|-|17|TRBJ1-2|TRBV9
CASSSVGQGAANYGYTF
TGTGCCAGCAGCTCAGTGGGACAGGGGGCGGCTAACTATGGCTACACCTTC
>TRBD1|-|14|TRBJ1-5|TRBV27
CASRGTGRNQPQHF
TGTGCCAGCAGGGGGACAGGGCGGAATCAGCCCCAGCATTTT
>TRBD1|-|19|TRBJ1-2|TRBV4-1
CASSQSRLRPGQGNYGYTF
TGCGCCAGCAGCCAGAGCCGTCTTAGACCGGGACAGGGAAACTATGGCTACACCTTC
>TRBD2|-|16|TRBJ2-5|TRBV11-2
CASSITSGRPQETQYF
TGTGCCAGCAGCATTACTAGCGGGAGGCCCCAAGAGACCCAGTACTTC
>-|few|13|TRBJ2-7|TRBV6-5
CASSWPGQHTQYF
TGTGCCAGCAGTTGGCCCGGACAGCACACCCAGTACTTC
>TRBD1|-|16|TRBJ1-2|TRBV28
CASSSPGTGVGYGYTF
TGTGCCAGCAGTTCCCCCGGGACAGGGGTGGGCTATGGCTACACCTTC
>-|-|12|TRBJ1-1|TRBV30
CAWKTVYTEAFF
TGTGCCTGGAAAACGGTTTACACTGAAGCTTTCTTT
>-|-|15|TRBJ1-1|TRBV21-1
CASSSFDTTDTEAFF
TGTGCCAGCAGCTCCTTCGACACCACGGACACTGAAGCTTTCTTT
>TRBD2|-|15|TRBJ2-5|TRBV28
CASNPPAGGLQTQYF
TGTGCCAGCAATCCCCCTGCGGGAGGGTTACAGACCCAGTACTTC
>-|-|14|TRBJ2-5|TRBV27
CASSPQTGRETQYF
TGTGCCAGCAGTCCGCAGACAGGGAGGGAGACCCAGTACTTC
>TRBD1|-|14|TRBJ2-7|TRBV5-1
CASSLVGTGSEQYF
TGCGCCAGCAGCTTGGTTGGGACAGGGAGTGAGCAGTACTTC
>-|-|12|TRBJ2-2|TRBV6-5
CASSGQIGELFF
TGTGCCAGCAGTGGCCAGATCGGGGAGCTGTTTTTT
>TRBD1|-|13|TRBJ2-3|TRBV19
CASAPTGGNTQYF
TGTGCCAGCGCCCCGACAGGGGGGAATACGCAGTATTTT
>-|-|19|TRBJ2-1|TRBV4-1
CASSQEKARASRPYNEQFF
TGCGCCAGCAGCCAAGAAAAGGCTAGAGCGTCCCGACCCTACAATGAGCAGTTCTTC
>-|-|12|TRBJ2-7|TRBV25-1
CASSEGRREQYF
TGTGCCAGCAGTGAAGGAAGGAGGGAGCAGTACTTC
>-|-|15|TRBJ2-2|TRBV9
CASSVKDFNTGELFF
TGTGCCAGCAGCGTTAAGGACTTCAACACCGGGGAGCTGTTTTTT
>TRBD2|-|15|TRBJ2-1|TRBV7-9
CASSLGSSGGASEFF
TGTGCCAGCAGCCTCGGGAGTAGCGGGGGGGCCAGTGAGTTCTTC
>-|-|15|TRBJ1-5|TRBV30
CAWSGWGGENQPQHF
TGTGCCTGGAGTGGATGGGGGGGCGAGAATCAGCCCCAGCATTTT
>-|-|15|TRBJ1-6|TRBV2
CASSLETGDNSPLHF
TGTGCCAGCAGCTTGGAGACAGGAGATAATTCACCCCTCCACTTT
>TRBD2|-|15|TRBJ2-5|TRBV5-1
CASSFPGLAGWEQYF
TGCGCCAGCAGCTTCCCCGGACTAGCGGGGTGGGAGCAGTACTTC
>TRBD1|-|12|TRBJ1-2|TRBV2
CASEGAGYGYTF
TGTGCCAGCGAGGGGGCCGGGTATGGCTACACCTTC
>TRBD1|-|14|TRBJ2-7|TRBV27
CASSPGTGYYEQYF
TGTGCCAGCAGCCCCGGGACAGGGTACTACGAGCAGTACTTC
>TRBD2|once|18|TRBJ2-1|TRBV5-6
CASSLDDSGASSYNEQFF
TGTGCCAGCAGCTTGGATGATAGCGGGGCCAGCTCCTACAATGAGCAGTTCTTC
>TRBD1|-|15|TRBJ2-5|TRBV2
CASSAIQGARETQYF
TGTGCCAGCAGCGCCATACAGGGGGCGCGTGAGACCCAGTACTTC
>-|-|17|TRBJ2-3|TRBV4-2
CASSQDLGSRAGDTQYF
TGTGCCAGCAGCCAAGATCTGGGGTCCCGGGCGGGGGATACGCAGTATTTT
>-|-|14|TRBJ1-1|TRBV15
CATSRPGQNTEAFF
TGTGCCACCAGCAGACCTGGACAGAACACTGAAGCTTTCTTT
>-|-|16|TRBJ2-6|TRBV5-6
CASSWRVDSGANVLTF
TGTGCCAGCAGCTGGAGGGTTGACTCTGGGGCCAACGTCCTGACTTTC
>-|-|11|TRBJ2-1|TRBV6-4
CASDIGDEQFF
TGTGCCAGCGATATCGGGGATGAGCAGTTCTTC
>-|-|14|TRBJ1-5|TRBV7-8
CASSLRDTYQPQHF
TGTGCCAGCAGCTTAAGGGACACTTATCAGCCCCAGCATTTT
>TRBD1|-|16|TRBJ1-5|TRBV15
CATSRAPRTGDQPQHF
TGTGCCACCAGCAGAGCCCCTCGGACAGGGGATCAGCCCCAGCATTTT
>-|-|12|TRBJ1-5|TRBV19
CAILRGGVAQHF
TGTGCTATCCTCCGCGGGGGCGTGGCCCAGCATTTT
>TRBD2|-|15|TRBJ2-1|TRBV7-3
CASSLLAGGSNEQFF
TGTGCCAGCAGCCTCCTAGCGGGAGGTAGCAATGAGCAGTTCTTC
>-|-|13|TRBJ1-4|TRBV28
CASLRSPNEKLFF
TGTGCCAGCCTCAGGTCACCGAATGAAAAACTGTTTTTT
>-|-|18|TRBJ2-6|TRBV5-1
CASSRAGRLPGRANVLTF
TGCGCCAGCAGCCGGGCGGGACGGCTGCCCGGAAGGGCCAACGTCCTGACTTTC
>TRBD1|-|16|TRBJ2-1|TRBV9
CASSVNQGQGYNEQFF
TGTGCCAGCAGCGTAAATCAGGGACAGGGTTACAATGAGCAGTTCTTC
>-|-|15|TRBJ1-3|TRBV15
CATSRDPILGNTIYF
TGTGCCACCAGCAGAGACCCAATACTCGGAAACACCATATATTTT
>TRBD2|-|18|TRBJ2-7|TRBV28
CASSLGLAGGPSSYEQYF
TGTGCCAGCAGCCTGGGACTAGCGGGGGGGCCCAGCTCCTACGAGCAGTACTTC
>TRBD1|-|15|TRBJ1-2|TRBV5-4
CASSFIGQGAVGYTF
TGTGCCAGCAGCTTTATTGGACAGGGGGCGGTAGGCTACACCTTC
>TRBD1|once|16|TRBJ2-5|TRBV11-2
CASSPTGQDLAETQYF
TGTGCCAGCAGCCCAACCGGACAGGACCTTGCGGAGACCCAGTACTTC
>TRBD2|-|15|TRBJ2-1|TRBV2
CASRRSSGRNNEQFF
TGTGCCAGCAGAAGGTCTAGCGGAAGAAACAATGAGCAGTTCTTC
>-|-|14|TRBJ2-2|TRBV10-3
CAISRQENTGELFF
TGTGCCATCAGTAGGCAGGAAAACACCGGGGAGCTGTTTTTT